The 13 T cell receptor beta chains presented below share a single source sample, sequenced in a study of cytomegalovirus exposure and HLA in healthy donors. It was with 60 Vbeta and 13 Jbeta primers that the PCR ran. Sequencing was performed with immunoSEQ multiplex PCR; in TCRdb, only in-frame clones are kept and a portion is missing. The sample lists about 60,000 clones; approximately 80% were seen once. What was sequenced was PBMCs. The receptors shown here come from a male donor in good health and CMV-seronegative.

The chain employs TRBV5-6 and TRBJ1-3; D gene unclear. Germline V gives CDR1 SGHDT, CDR2 YYEEEE. This CDR3 is 13 amino acids long. V lost 3 bases and J 4 bases, leaving 8 bases between the germline ends. CDR3 coding DNA: TGTGCCAGCAGCTCAGACTTCGGAAACACCATATATTTT. It yields the protein CASSSDFGNTIYF.

The chain links TRBV11-3 to TRBJ2-3, with a weak D call TRBD2 (5 bases). CDR3 length equals 16 residues. The germline V gene has CDR1 SGHNT and CDR2 YENEEA. Between the trimmed V and J ends, which lost 5 bases and 3 bases, there was a span of 18 bases. CDR3 in amino acids: CASSPPSLAGTDTQYF. Written as DNA, the CDR3 is TGTGCCAGCAGCCCCCCTAGCCTAGCCGGAACAGATACGCAGTATTTT.

The gene calls are TRBV7-2 and TRBJ2-5, with 10 bases identical to TRBD2. Germline CDR1 is SGHTA and CDR2 is FQGNSA. The CDR3 consists of 16 residues. The V gene end was trimmed by 1 base and the J gene end by 4 bases; junction bases not matched to a gene: 6. In DNA, the CDR3 is TGTGCCAGCAGCTTAGGGGCTAGCGGGGGTACAGAGACCCAGTACTTC. Protein sequence: CASSLGASGGTETQYF.

This clone was counted a few times. The chain couples TRBV6-5 to TRBJ2-7, with 9 bases matching TRBD1. CDR3 length: 14 amino acids. CDR1 is MNHEY, CDR2 SVGAGI, per germline. V lost 5 bases and J lost 8; bases outside the gene matches: 10. The CDR3 is CASSTLTGTGKQYF. In DNA form, the CDR3 reads TGTGCCAGCAGTACACTTACCGGGACAGGGAAGCAGTACTTC.

This chain connects TRBV7-2 to TRBJ1-5; a weak D match, TRBD1 (5 bases). The V gene's germline CDR1 is SGHTA and CDR2 FQGNSA. The CDR3 length is 14 residues. Between the trimmed V and J ends, which lost 4 bases and 6 bases, there was a span of 13 bases. The DNA for the CDR3 is TGTGCCAGCAGCTCAGCGGGCGGGGGTCAGCCCCAGCATTTT. Amino acids: CASSSAGGGQPQHF.

The rearrangement joins TRBV7-9 to TRBJ2-7; the D gene is possibly TRBD1 (5 bases). Germline values: CDR1 SEHNR, CDR2 FQNEAQ (reference sequence). The length of the CDR3 is 15 residues. The V and J ends lost 2 bases and 3 bases respectively, with 14 bases between them. The CDR3 protein is CASSLSAVRGYEQYF. CDR3 sequence (DNA): TGTGCCAGCAGCTTATCGGCGGTTAGGGGCTACGAGCAGTACTTC.

The V gene is TRBV20-1, the J gene TRBJ2-5, with D possibly TRBD1 on 6 matching bases. The germline gives CDR1 DFQATT, CDR2 SNEGSKA (reference sequence). The CDR3 is made up of 11 amino acids. CDR3 in amino acids: CSGQFQETQYF. The CDR3 DNA sequence: TGCAGCGGACAGTTCCAAGAGACCCAGTACTTC.

The V call is TRBV7-9, the J call TRBJ1-2; 9 bases match TRBD1. This CDR3 has 14 residues. Germline V gene sequence: CDR1 SEHNR, CDR2 FQNEAQ (reference sequence). The V and J ends lost 5 bases and 3 bases, in that order; junction bases with no gene match: 4. The CDR3 is CASSGDRADYGYTF. CDR3 bases: TGTGCCAGCAGCGGGGACAGGGCGGACTATGGCTACACCTTC.

The J gene is TRBJ1-1, the V gene TRBV19; 8 nucleotides agree with TRBD1. With 6 bases clipped from V and 4 bases from J, the junction kept 7 bases outside the gene matches. The CDR3 loop spans 14 amino acids. The V gene's germline CDR1 is LNHDA and CDR2 SQIVND (reference sequence). This CDR3 is CASRMDRESTEAFF. The CDR3 DNA is TGTGCCAGTAGAATGGACAGGGAAAGCACTGAAGCTTTCTTT.

In this sample, this clone turned up a few times. The J gene is TRBJ1-3, the V gene TRBV11-3, with D possibly TRBD1 on 5 matching bases. The CDR3 is 14 residues long. The germline V gene encodes CDR1 SGHNT and CDR2 YENEEA. V lost 5 bases to trimming and J lost 7 bases, with 15 bases between them. The CDR3 spells CASSLSGGANTIYF. The DNA for the CDR3 is TGTGCCAGCAGCCTCTCGGGGGGAGCGAACACCATATATTTT.

This sequence joins TRBV13 and TRBJ1-6; 9 bases fit TRBD1. The CDR3 runs 16 residues. Germline values: CDR1 PRHDT, CDR2 FYEKMQ (reference sequence). The junction had 6 bases not matched to a gene; V was cut back by 0 bases and J by 9 bases. The DNA of the CDR3 is TGTGCCAGCAGCTTAGGCAAAGGGACAGGGTTTTCACCCCTCCACTTT. Translating it yields CASSLGKGTGFSPLHF.

The V and J genes are TRBV5-1 and TRBJ2-3, with 15 bases matching TRBD2. This CDR3 has 19 residues. With 4 bases clipped from V and 0 bases from J, the junction kept 9 bases outside the gene matches. CDR1 and CDR2 (germline): SGHRS, YFSETQ. The CDR3 bases are TGCGCCAGCAGCCTGGGACTAGCGGGGGGCGGGTTGAGCACAGATACGCAGTATTTT. Translating gives CASSLGLAGGGLSTDTQYF.

The rearrangement uses TRBV9 and TRBJ2-7; maybe TRBD1 (6 bases). V lost 0 bases and J 2 bases, leaving 12 bases between the germline ends. The germline V gene encodes CDR1 SGDLS and CDR2 YYNGEE. CDR3 length equals 15 residues. CDR3 in DNA: TGTGCCAGCAGCGTAGGGAAGACAGGCGCCTACGAGCAGTACTTC. Encoded protein: CASSVGKTGAYEQYF.